The present T cell receptor (beta chain) was sequenced within a study of blood T cell repertoires in COVID-19. Generated by immunoSEQ multiplex PCR, the TCRdb table keeps only in-frame clones and is missing some. The data show more than 65,000 clones, with 65% to 90% seen just once and about 6.9% held by the top ten. What was sequenced was peripheral blood. The receptor comes from a man aged 30-40 years with COVID-19, enrolled during active disease.

CDR3 bases: TGCGCCAGCAGCCAAGATTCCGGCGGGAGGATGGGTGAGCAGTTCTTC. Translated: CASSQDSGGRMGEQFF. The rearrangement uses TRBV4-3 and TRBJ2-1; TRBD2 matches at 8 bases. Germline CDR1 reads LGHNA; CDR2 reads YSLEER. The ends lost 0 bases at V and 9 bases at J; junction bases unmatched: 10. CDR3 length: 16 residues.